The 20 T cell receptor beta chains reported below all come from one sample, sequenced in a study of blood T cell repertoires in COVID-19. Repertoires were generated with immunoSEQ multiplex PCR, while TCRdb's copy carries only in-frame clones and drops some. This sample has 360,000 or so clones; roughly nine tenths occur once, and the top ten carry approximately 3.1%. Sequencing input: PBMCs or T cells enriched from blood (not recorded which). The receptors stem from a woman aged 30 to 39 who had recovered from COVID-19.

In DNA, the CDR3 is TGTGCCAGCAGTGTGGGGGACAGGGGTCTGTACGAGCAGTACTTC. This encodes CASSVGDRGLYEQYF. The V call is TRBV2, the J call TRBJ2-7, with TRBD1 matching 10 bases. V lost 4 bases to trimming and J lost 4 bases; unmatched junction nucleotides: 7. The CDR3 consists of 15 residues. CDR1 is SNHLY, CDR2 FYNNEI, per germline.

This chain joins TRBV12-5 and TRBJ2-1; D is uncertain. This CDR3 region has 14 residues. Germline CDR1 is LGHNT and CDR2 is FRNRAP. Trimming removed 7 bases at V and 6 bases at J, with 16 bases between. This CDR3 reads CASALTLGGNEQFF. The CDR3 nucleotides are TGTGCTAGTGCCTTGACCCTCGGCGGCAATGAGCAGTTCTTC.

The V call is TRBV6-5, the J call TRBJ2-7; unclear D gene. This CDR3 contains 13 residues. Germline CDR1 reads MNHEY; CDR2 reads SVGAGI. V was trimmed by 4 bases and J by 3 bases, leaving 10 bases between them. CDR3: CASSSTGGYEQYF. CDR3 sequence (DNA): TGTGCCAGCAGTTCCACGGGTGGCTACGAGCAGTACTTC.

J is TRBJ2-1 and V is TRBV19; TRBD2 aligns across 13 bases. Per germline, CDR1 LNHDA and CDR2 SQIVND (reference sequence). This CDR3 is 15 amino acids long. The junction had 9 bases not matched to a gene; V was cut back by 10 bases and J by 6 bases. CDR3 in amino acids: CATSRGLAGTNEQFF. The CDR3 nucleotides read TGTGCCACCTCGAGGGGACTAGCGGGAACCAATGAGCAGTTCTTC.

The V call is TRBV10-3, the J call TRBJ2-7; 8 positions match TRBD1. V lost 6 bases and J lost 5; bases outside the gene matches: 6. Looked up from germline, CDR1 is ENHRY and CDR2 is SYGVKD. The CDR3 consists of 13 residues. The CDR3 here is CAIRGTGGHEQYF. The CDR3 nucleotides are TGTGCCATCAGGGGGACAGGCGGGCACGAGCAGTACTTC.

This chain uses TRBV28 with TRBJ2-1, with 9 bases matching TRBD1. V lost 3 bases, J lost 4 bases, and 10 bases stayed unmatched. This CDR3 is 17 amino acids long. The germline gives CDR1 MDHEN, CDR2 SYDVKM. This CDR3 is CASSLGSGTGSYNEQFF. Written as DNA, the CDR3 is TGTGCCAGCAGTTTGGGATCCGGGACAGGGTCATACAATGAGCAGTTCTTC.

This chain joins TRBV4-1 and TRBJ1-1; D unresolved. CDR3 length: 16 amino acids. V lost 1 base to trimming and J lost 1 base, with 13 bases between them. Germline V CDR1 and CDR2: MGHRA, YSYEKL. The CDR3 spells CASSQVQRGRNTEAFF. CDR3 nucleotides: TGCGCCAGCAGCCAAGTTCAAAGAGGGCGGAACACTGAAGCTTTCTTT.

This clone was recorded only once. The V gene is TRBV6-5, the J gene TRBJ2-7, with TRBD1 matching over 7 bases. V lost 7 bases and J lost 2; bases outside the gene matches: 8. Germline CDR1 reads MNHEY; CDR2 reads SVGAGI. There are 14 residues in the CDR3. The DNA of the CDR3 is TGTGCCAGCACCCCGGGACAGATACCCTACGAGCAGTACTTC. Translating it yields CASTPGQIPYEQYF.

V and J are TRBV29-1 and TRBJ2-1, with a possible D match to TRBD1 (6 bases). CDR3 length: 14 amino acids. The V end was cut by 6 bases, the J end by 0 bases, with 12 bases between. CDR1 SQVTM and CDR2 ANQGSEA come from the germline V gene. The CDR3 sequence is CSVLDSSSYNEQFF. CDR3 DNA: TGCAGCGTGTTGGACAGCTCCTCCTACAATGAGCAGTTCTTC.

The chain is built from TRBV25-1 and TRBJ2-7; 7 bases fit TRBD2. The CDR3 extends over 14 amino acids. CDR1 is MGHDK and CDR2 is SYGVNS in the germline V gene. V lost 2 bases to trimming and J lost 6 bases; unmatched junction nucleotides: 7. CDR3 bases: TGTGCCAGCAGTGAAACCCGGGGGGTTCGCGAGCAGTACTTC. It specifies CASSETRGVREQYF.

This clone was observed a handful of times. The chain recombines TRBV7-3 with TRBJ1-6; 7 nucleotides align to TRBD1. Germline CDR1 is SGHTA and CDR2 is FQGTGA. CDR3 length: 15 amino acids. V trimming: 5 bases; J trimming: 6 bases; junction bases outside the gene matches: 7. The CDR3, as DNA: TGTGCCAGCAGCAGTTCGGGACAGCCTAATTCACCCCTCCACTTT. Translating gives CASSSSGQPNSPLHF.

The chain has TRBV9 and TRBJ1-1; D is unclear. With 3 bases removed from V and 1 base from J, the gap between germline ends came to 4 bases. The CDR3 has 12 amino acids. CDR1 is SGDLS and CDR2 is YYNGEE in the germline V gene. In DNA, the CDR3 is TGTGCCAGCAGCGAGCAGAACACTGAAGCTTTCTTT. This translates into CASSEQNTEAFF.

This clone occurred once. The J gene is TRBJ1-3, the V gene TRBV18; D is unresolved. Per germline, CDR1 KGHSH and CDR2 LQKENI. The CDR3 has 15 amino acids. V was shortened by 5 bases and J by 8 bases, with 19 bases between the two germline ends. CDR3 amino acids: CASSSRAPPEYTIYF. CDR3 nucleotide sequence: TGTGCCAGCTCATCAAGAGCCCCACCCGAATACACCATATATTTT.

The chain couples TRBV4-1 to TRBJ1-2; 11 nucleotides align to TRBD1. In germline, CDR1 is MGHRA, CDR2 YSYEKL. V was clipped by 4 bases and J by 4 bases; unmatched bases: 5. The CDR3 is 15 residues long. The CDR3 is CASSPRTGGAYGYTF. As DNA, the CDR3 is TGCGCCAGCAGCCCGCGGACAGGGGGCGCCTATGGCTACACCTTC.

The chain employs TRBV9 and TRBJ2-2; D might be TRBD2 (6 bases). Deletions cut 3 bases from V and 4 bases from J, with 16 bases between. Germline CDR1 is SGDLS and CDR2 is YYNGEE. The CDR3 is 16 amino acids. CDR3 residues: CASSAPLGGSTGELFF. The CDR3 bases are TGTGCCAGCAGCGCCCCCCTGGGGGGATCCACCGGGGAGCTGTTTTTT.

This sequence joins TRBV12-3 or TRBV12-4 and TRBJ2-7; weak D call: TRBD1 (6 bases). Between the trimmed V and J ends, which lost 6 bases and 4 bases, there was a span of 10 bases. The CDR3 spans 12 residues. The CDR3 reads CASREDSYEQYF. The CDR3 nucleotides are TGTGCCAGCAGGGAGGACAGTTACGAGCAGTACTTC.

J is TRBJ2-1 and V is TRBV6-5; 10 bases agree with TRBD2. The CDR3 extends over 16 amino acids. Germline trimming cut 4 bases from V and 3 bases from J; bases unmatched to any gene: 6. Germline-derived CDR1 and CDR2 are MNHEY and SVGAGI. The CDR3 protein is CASSWGTSGVYNEQFF. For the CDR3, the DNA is TGTGCCAGCAGTTGGGGAACTAGCGGGGTCTACAATGAGCAGTTCTTC.

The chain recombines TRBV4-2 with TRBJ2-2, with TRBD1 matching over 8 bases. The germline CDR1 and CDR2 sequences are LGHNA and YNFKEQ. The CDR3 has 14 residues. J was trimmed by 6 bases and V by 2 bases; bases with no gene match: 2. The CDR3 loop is CASSQQGAAGELFF. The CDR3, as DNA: TGTGCCAGCAGCCAACAGGGGGCTGCCGGGGAGCTGTTTTTT.

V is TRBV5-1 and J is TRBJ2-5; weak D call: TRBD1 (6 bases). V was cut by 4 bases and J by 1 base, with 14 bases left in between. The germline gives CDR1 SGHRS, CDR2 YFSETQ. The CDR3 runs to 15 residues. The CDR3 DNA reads TGCGCCAGCAGCCGGAGGTCAGGGGCCCAAGAGACCCAGTACTTC. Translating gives CASSRRSGAQETQYF. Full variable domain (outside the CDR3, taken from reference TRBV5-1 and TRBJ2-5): KAGVTQTPRYLIKTRGQQVTLSCSPISGHRSVSWYQQTPGQGLQFLFEYFSETQRNKGNFPGRFSGRQFSNSRSEMNVSTLELGDSALYLCASSRRSGAQETQYFGPGTRLLVL.

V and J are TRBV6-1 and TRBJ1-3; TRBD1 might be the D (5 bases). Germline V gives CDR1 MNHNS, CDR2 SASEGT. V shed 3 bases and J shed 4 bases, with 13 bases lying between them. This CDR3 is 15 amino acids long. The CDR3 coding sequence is TGTGCCAGCAGTGAGGATCAGGGAACCGGAAACACCATATATTTT. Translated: CASSEDQGTGNTIYF.